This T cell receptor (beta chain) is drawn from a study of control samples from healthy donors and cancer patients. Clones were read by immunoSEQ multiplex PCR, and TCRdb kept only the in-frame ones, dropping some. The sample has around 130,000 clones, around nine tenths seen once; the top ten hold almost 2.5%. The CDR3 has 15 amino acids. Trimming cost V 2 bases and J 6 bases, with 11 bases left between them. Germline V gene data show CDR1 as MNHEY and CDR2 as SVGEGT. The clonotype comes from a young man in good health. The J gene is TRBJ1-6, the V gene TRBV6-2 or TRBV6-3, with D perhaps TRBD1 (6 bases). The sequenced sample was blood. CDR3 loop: CASSYPQGSNSPLHF. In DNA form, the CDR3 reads TGTGCCAGCAGTTACCCCCAGGGGTCTAATTCACCCCTCCACTTT.